Below, 16 T cell receptor beta chains from the same sample are listed, as sequenced in a study of blood T cell repertoires in COVID-19 (dated by TCRdb to the early 2020s). The protocol used for the library was the immunoSEQ multiplex PCR assay. The source is immuneACCESS, and TCRdb retained only in-frame sequences with V and J called. Part of the clones is not carried over; for the studies checked, unresolved V genes explain less than half of this, and the remainder is unexplained. This sample holds 95,000 to 100,000 clones; 92% were observed only once. Over 5.5% of the sample belongs to the ten largest clones. The sequenced material came from peripheral blood. The receptors derive from a man in his forties or fifties with active COVID-19.

This chain joins TRBV27 and TRBJ1-6; the D gene is possibly TRBD1 (6 bases). CDR1 is MNHEY and CDR2 is SMNVEV in the germline V gene (reference sequence). This CDR3 region has 15 residues. V gave up 5 bases and J gave up 10 bases, with 18 bases separating them. CDR3 in amino acids: CASSLNAQGSSPLHF. In DNA, the CDR3 is TGTGCCAGCAGTCTCAACGCCCAGGGGAGCTCACCCCTCCACTTT.

V usage is TRBV4-1 and J usage is TRBJ2-1; 11 bases match TRBD2. Per germline, CDR1 MGHRA and CDR2 YSYEKL. The CDR3 has 14 residues. V dropped 8 bases and J dropped 3; count of bases not matched to a gene: 3. DNA of the CDR3: TGCGCCAGCCAGGGGACTAGCGGCTACAATGAGCAGTTCTTC. Its protein is CASQGTSGYNEQFF.

Written as DNA, the CDR3 is TGTGCCAGCAGTGAAGCGAGCGGGAGGAGGAATGAGCAGTTCTTC. Amino acids: CASSEASGRRNEQFF. V is TRBV6-1 and J is TRBJ2-1; 9 bases are a match to TRBD2. J lost 7 bases, V lost 0 bases, and 4 bases had no gene match. The V gene's germline CDR1 is MNHNS and CDR2 SASEGT. The CDR3 spans 15 residues.

The chain carries TRBV7-3 and TRBJ2-2; D is perhaps TRBD2 (5 bases). This CDR3 is built from 16 residues. The V gene's germline CDR1 is SGHTA and CDR2 FQGTGA. Trimming pared 3 bases from V and 0 bases from J, leaving 11 bases between. CDR3: CASSFSGPPNTGELFF. In DNA, the CDR3 is TGTGCCAGCAGCTTCAGCGGACCCCCGAACACCGGGGAGCTGTTTTTT.

The rearrangement joins TRBV3-1 (or the pseudogene TRBV3-2) to TRBJ2-1; 8 nucleotides match TRBD2. The germline CDR1 and CDR2 sequences are LGHDT and YNNKEL (reference sequence). The CDR3 has 16 amino acids. V trimming: 1 base; J trimming: 4 bases; junction bases outside the gene matches: 6. In DNA form, the CDR3 reads TGTGCCAGCAGCCAAGTATTGACTAGCGAGTACAATGAGCAGTTCTTC. It specifies CASSQVLTSEYNEQFF.

V usage is TRBV5-6 and J usage is TRBJ2-1; 11 nucleotides match TRBD2. This CDR3 is built from 15 residues. Trimming at V came to 4 bases and at J to 6 bases, leaving 6 bases not matched to a gene. The germline V gene encodes CDR1 SGHDT and CDR2 YYEEEE. CDR3 in amino acids: CASSAELAGANEQFF. The DNA of the CDR3 is TGTGCCAGCAGCGCGGAACTAGCGGGAGCCAATGAGCAGTTCTTC.

The rearrangement joins TRBV6-1 to TRBJ2-7; 7 nucleotides align to TRBD1. The CDR3 spans 15 residues. Trimming at V came to 2 bases and at J to 7 bases, leaving 11 bases not matched to a gene. Germline V lookup: CDR1 MNHNS, CDR2 SASEGT. The CDR3 sequence: CASSERYVTGSEQYF. The CDR3 nucleotides read TGTGCCAGCAGTGAAAGATATGTGACAGGGAGTGAGCAGTACTTC.

The V call is TRBV27, the J call TRBJ2-2, with D perhaps matching TRBD1 (5 bases). The V end was cut by 5 bases, the J end by 0 bases, with 13 bases between. CDR1 and CDR2 from the germline V gene are MNHEY and SMNVEV (reference sequence). There are 16 residues in the CDR3. Here the CDR3 reads CASSKQEKSNTGELFF. The CDR3 DNA reads as TGTGCCAGCAGTAAACAGGAAAAGTCGAACACCGGGGAGCTGTTTTTT.

V usage is TRBV2 and J usage is TRBJ2-3, with a tentative D call TRBD2 (6 bases). Trimming removed 7 bases from V and 5 bases from J, with 13 bases in between. This CDR3 contains 13 residues. Germline V CDR1 and CDR2: SNHLY, FYNNEI. CDR3 region: CASIIGSQDTQYF. The CDR3 DNA sequence: TGTGCCAGCATTATCGGGAGTCAAGATACGCAGTATTTT.

J is TRBJ2-1 and V is TRBV28, with TRBD2 matching 9 bases. The V and J ends lost 6 bases and 10 bases, in that order; junction bases with no gene match: 7. Germline V gene lookup returns CDR1 MDHEN and CDR2 SYDVKM. The CDR3 extends over 13 amino acids. The CDR3 region is CASRVAGVGEQFF. The DNA for the CDR3 is TGTGCCAGCAGAGTAGCGGGAGTAGGCGAGCAGTTCTTC. Drawing the rest from reference TRBV28 and TRBJ2-1, the complete variable domain is DVKVTQSSRYLVKRTGEKVFLECVQDMDHENMFWYRQDPGLGLRLIYFSYDVKMKEKGDIPEGYSVSREKKERFSLILESASTNQTSMYLCASRVAGVGEQFFGPGTRLTVL.

The chain employs TRBV6-5 and TRBJ2-3; D possibly corresponds to TRBD2 (5 bases). Germline V gene data show CDR1 as MNHEY and CDR2 as SVGAGI. Trimming removed 6 bases from V and 5 bases from J, with 12 bases in between. There are 13 residues in the CDR3. For the CDR3, the DNA is TGTGCCAGCAGCCTCCTGCGGGTAGATACGCAGTATTTT. Translation: CASSLLRVDTQYF.

V usage is TRBV5-1 and J usage is TRBJ2-1, with a possible D match to TRBD2 (5 bases). CDR1 SGHRS and CDR2 YFSETQ come from the germline V gene. The CDR3 contains 15 residues. Trimming removed 0 bases from V and 10 bases from J, with 17 bases in between. CDR3 in DNA: TGCGCCAGCAGCTTGGAGTCCCCCGCTACGGGAGAGCAGTTCTTC. Translation: CASSLESPATGEQFF. Full variable domain (outside the CDR3, taken from reference TRBV5-1 and TRBJ2-1): KAGVTQTPRYLIKTRGQQVTLSCSPISGHRSVSWYQQTPGQGLQFLFEYFSETQRNKGNFPGRFSGRQFSNSRSEMNVSTLELGDSALYLCASSLESPATGEQFFGPGTRLTVL.

The gene calls are TRBV27 and TRBJ2-7, with 8 bases matching TRBD1. Unmatched junction bases numbered 5, after V lost 3 bases and J lost 4 bases. CDR3 size: 14 residues. The germline CDR1 and CDR2 sequences are MNHEY and SMNVEV (reference sequence). For the CDR3, the DNA is TGTGCCAGCAGTTTCTCGCAGGGGGCATACGAGCAGTACTTC. It yields the protein CASSFSQGAYEQYF.

This chain links TRBV2 with TRBJ1-4; TRBD1 aligns across 12 bases. The CDR3 length is 14 residues. With 7 bases clipped from V and 8 bases from J, the junction kept 5 bases outside the gene matches. Per germline, CDR1 SNHLY and CDR2 FYNNEI. CDR3 sequence: CASNGDRGREKLFF. DNA of the CDR3: TGTGCCAGCAACGGGGACAGGGGGCGGGAAAAACTGTTTTTT.

This clone appeared once. Other DNA sequences of this sample code for an identical CDR3. This chain links TRBV5-1 with TRBJ1-1; D is unresolved. V gave up 2 bases and J gave up 1 base, with 6 bases separating them. Germline values: CDR1 SGHRS, CDR2 YFSETQ. The CDR3 has 13 amino acids. The DNA of the CDR3 is TGCGCCAGCAGCTTATCACAGAACACTGAAGCTTTCTTT. Its translation: CASSLSQNTEAFF.

V usage is TRBV5-1 and J usage is TRBJ1-4; 7 positions match TRBD1. The CDR3 is 15 residues long. CDR1 is SGHRS and CDR2 is YFSETQ in the germline V gene. J gave up 3 bases and V 0 bases, and 2 bases lay outside the gene matches. The chain's CDR3 is CASSLAGGSNEKLFF. In DNA form, the CDR3 reads TGCGCCAGCAGCTTGGCAGGGGGATCTAATGAAAAACTGTTTTTT.